Reported below is one T cell receptor beta chain. Its target is unknown. The entry originates in a study of T cell repertoires in cytomegalovirus infection. Study observations and caveats: Accumulated public TCR beta family frequency recognized individuals carrying CMV together with the relevant HLA.

TCRdb fed the reads into MiXCR, producing one record per CDR3 protein. Here the sample spans hundreds of thousands of distinct CDR3 sequences, roughly 33% being singletons. There are 16 residues in the CDR3. V was shortened by 4 bases and J by 1 base, with 16 bases between the two germline ends. The germline V gene encodes CDR1 LGHNA and CDR2 YSLEER. The clonotype was recovered from a human donor in good health (CMV status not recorded). Some clones in this sample may be carry-over from other donors' samples. The source was cultured PBMCs, collected from culture after CMV antigen stimulation. The chain joins TRBV4-3 to TRBJ1-1, with no clear D. As DNA, the CDR3 is TGCGCCAGCAGCCCCGCAAGGTTCGTCTCGAACACTGAAGCTTTCTTT. Its translation is CASSPARFVSNTEAFF.